Below are 3 T cell receptor beta chains sequenced from a single sample in a study of monozygotic twins with inflammatory bowel disease. TCRdb reprocessed the 5' RACE reads; each CDR3 protein has one entry and no DNA is given. This listing includes 350,000 to 400,000 distinct CDR3 sequences. Sequenced material: blood. The receptors come from a human donor with ulcerative colitis or Crohn's disease, or a healthy co-twin of an affected twin (not recorded which).

The chain joins TRBV6-1 to TRBJ1-3. The CDR3 has 13 residues. The germline gives CDR1 MNHNS, CDR2 SASEGT. The CDR3 region is CASWIRSGNTIYF.

J is TRBJ2-1 and V is TRBV12-3 or TRBV12-4. This CDR3 has 12 amino acids. CDR3 amino acids: CASTTYTNEQFF.

This chain joins TRBV19 and TRBJ2-1; TCRdb selects TRBD1, and the lack of DNA leaves this call unchecked. The V gene's germline CDR1 is LNHDA and CDR2 SQIVND (reference sequence). The CDR3 totals 17 residues. The CDR3 here is CASTHRGGMRIYNEQFF.